This T cell receptor beta chain was found in a study of OX40 agonist ivuxolimab in advanced cancers. Study in general: An anti-OX40 (CD134) antibody with agonistic activity, ivuxolimab, was administered to patients. Hepatocellular carcinoma, melanoma, renal cell or head and neck cancer occurred in dose-escalation patients. Antecedent anti-PD-1, anti-PD-L1 or anti-CTLA-4 therapy was permissible, with around 40% having received some.

This CDR3 is built from 13 residues. CDR1 and CDR2 (germline): SGHDN, FVKESK. V shed 3 bases and J shed 4 bases, with 9 bases lying between them. Method: immunoSEQ multiplex PCR; TCRdb's copy keeps in-frame clones and lacks some. The table includes approximately 58,000 clones, roughly 79% detected once. The source material was CD4+ or CD8+ T cells sorted from blood, sampled in a trial of the OX40 agonist ivuxolimab. This chain links TRBV14 with TRBJ1-2; no definite D call. The sequence was obtained from an adult with an advanced solid tumor such as melanoma, head and neck, liver or kidney cancer. The CDR3 nucleotides are TGTGCCAGCAGCCATAAAGCCCTCTATGGCTACACCTTC. This sequence encodes CASSHKALYGYTF.